This section outlines one T cell receptor (beta chain) sequence together with its context. Its specificity is unknown. The data stem from a study of siplizumab effects on memory and regulatory T cells. It was about 10^5 TCR templates that were assayed per sample. TCRdb keeps only in-frame clones here, not all; method: immunoSEQ multiplex PCR. Here the sample spans tens of thousands of clones, 80% to 90% being singletons. Broader study findings: Among mappable alloreactive CD4+ clones, the Treg-derived fraction averaged approximately 75% with siplizumab versus roughly 30% in controls. The mapping of alloreactive clones to unstimulated subsets covered only a minor fraction of them. The naive T cell population seemed more diverse than memory cells and seemed a major contributor to the alloresponse.

Per germline, CDR1 MDHEN and CDR2 SYDVKM. Trimming stripped 6 bases from V and 0 bases from J, with 17 bases between. This CDR3 spans 16 amino acids. Sequenced sample: Tregs sorted from blood. The TCR originated in a human donor in good health. This sequence joins TRBV28 and TRBJ1-1; D remains unclear. The chain's CDR3 is CASRFSPGAMNTEAFF. The DNA of the CDR3 is TGTGCCAGCAGATTTAGTCCGGGAGCCATGAACACTGAAGCTTTCTTT.